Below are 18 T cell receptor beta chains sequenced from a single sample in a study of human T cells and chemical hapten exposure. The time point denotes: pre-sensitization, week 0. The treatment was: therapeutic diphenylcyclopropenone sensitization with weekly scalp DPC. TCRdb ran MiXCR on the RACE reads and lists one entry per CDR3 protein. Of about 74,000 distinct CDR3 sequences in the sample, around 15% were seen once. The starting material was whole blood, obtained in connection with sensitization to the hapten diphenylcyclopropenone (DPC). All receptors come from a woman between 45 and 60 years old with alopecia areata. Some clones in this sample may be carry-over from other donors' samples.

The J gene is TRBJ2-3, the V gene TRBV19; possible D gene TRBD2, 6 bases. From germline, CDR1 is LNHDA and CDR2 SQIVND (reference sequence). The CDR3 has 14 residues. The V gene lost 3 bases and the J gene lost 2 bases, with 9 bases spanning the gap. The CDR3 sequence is CASSIRGITDTQYF. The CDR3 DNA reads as TGTGCCAGTAGTATCCGCGGGATCACAGATACGCAGTATTTT.

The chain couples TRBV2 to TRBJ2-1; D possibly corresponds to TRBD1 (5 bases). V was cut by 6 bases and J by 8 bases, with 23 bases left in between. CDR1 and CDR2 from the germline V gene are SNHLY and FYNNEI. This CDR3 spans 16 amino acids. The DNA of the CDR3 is TGTGCCAGCAGCCGACAAGGGGCCCACCCGGGCGATGAGCAGTTCTTC. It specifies CASSRQGAHPGDEQFF.

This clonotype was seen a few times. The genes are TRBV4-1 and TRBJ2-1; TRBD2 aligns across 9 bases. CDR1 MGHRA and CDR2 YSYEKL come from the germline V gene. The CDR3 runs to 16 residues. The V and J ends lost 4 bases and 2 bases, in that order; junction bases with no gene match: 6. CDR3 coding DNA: TGCGCCAGCAGCCCCGCTTCTAGCGGGACCTACAATGAGCAGTTCTTC. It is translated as CASSPASSGTYNEQFF.

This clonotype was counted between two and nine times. The DNA of the CDR3 is TGTGCCAGCAGCTTAGGGGCGGGACAGGGGACGGTCGAGCAGTACTTC. This translates into CASSLGAGQGTVEQYF. V is TRBV7-6 and J is TRBJ2-7; 10 bases agree with TRBD1. Germline CDR1 reads SGHVS; CDR2 reads FNYEAQ. The trim removed 1 base at V and 6 bases at J, leaving 9 bases unmatched. The CDR3 contains 16 residues.

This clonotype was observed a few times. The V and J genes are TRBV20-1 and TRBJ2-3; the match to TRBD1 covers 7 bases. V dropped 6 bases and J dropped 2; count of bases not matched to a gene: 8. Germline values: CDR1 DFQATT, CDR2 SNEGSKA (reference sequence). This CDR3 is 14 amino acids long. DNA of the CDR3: TGCAGTGCCCCGCGAAGGGGGCCCACAGATACGCAGTATTTT. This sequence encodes CSAPRRGPTDTQYF.

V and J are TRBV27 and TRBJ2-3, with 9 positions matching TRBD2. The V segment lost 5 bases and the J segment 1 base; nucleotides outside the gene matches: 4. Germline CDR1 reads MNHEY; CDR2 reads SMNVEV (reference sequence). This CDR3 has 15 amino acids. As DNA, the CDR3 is TGTGCCAGCAGTAGAAGGACTAGCGGCACAGATACGCAGTATTTT. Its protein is CASSRRTSGTDTQYF.

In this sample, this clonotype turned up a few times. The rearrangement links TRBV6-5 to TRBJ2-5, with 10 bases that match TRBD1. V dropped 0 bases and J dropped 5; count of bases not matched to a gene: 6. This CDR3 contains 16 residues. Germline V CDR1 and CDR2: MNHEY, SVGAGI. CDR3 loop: CASSYSGTGARETQYF. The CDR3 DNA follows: TGTGCCAGCAGTTACTCCGGGACAGGGGCGAGGGAGACCCAGTACTTC.

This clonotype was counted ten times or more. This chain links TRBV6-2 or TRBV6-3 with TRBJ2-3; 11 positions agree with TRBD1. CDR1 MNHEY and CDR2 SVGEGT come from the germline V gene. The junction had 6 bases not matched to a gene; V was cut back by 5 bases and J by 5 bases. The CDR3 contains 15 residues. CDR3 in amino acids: CASSHPGQGGDTQYF. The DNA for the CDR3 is TGTGCCAGCAGTCACCCGGGACAGGGGGGAGATACGCAGTATTTT.

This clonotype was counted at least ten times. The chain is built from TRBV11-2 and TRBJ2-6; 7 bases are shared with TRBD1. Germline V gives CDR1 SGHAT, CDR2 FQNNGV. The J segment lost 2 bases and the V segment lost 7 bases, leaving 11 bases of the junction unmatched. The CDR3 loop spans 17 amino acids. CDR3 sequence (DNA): TGTGCCAGCACCAGGGACAGTCTTGGCCCTGGGGCCAACGTCCTGACTTTC. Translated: CASTRDSLGPGANVLTF.

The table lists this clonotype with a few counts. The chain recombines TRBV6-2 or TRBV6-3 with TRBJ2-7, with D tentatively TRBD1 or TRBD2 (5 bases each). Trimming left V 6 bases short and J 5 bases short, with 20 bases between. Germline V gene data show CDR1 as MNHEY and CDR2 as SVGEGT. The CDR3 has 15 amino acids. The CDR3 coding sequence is TGTGCCAGCAGACTACCCCACTTACTAGGGGACGAGCAGTACTTC. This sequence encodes CASRLPHLLGDEQYF.

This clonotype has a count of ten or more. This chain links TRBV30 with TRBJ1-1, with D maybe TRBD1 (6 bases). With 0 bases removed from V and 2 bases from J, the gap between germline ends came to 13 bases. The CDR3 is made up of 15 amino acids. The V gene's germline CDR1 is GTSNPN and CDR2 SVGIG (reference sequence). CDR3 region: CAWSVWGPPNTEAFF. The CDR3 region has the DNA TGTGCCTGGAGTGTTTGGGGGCCCCCCAACACTGAAGCTTTCTTT.

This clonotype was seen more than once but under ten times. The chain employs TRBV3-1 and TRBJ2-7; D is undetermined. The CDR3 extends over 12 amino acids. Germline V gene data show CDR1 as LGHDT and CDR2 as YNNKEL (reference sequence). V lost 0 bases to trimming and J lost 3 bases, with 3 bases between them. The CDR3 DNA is TGTGCCAGCAGCCAAGAAAGCTACGAGCAGTACTTC. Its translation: CASSQESYEQYF.

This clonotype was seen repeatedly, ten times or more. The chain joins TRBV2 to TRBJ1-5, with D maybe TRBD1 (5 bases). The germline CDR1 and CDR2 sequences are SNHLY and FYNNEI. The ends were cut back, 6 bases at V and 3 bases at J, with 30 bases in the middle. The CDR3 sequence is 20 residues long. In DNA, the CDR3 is TGTGCCAGCAGAACTTGCTTCCTTTACCTTCAGGGAACAAACAATCAGCCCCAGCATTTT. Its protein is CASRTCFLYLQGTNNQPQHF.

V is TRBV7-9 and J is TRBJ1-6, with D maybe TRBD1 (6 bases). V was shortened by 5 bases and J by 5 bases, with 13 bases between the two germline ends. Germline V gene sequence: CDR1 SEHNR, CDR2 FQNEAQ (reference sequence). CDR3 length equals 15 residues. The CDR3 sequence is CASSRGRRHNSPLHF. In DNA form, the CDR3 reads TGTGCCAGCAGCCGGGGGCGGAGGCATAATTCACCCCTCCACTTT.

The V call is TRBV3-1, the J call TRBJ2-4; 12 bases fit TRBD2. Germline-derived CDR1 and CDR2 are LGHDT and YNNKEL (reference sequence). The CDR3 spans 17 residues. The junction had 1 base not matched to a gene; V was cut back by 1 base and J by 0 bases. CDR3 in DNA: TGTGCCAGCAGCCAAGGACTAGCGGGGGTAGCCAAAAACATTCAGTACTTC. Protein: CASSQGLAGVAKNIQYF.

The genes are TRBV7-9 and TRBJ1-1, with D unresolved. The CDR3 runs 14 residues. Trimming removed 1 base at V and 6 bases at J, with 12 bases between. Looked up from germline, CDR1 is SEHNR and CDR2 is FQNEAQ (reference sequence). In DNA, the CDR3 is TGTGCCAGCAGCTTAGACGGGCGGGTCGCTGAAGCTTTCTTT. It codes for CASSLDGRVAEAFF.

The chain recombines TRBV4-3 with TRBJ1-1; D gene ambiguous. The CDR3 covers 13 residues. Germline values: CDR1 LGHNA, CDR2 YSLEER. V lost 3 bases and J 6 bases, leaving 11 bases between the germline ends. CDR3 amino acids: CASSHGARSEAFF. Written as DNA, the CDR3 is TGCGCCAGCAGCCACGGCGCCCGGTCTGAAGCTTTCTTT.

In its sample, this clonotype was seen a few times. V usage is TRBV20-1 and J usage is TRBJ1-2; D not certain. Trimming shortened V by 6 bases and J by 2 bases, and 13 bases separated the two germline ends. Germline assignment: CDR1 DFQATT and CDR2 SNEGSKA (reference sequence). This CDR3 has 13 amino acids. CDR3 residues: CSAVLPINYGYTF. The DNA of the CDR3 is TGCAGTGCAGTACTCCCTATCAACTATGGCTACACCTTC.